The 14 T cell receptor beta chains below come from one sample, sequenced in a study of long-term antiretroviral therapy in people with HIV. Investigators performed immunoSEQ version v3.0 at survey level. Assay: immunoSEQ multiplex PCR; the TCRdb copy retains only in-frame clones and omits some. In the table there are fewer than 20,000 clones, roughly 86% of which are singletons. The source was unsorted PBMCs, collected 0.5 years after starting antiretroviral therapy. All receptors come from a man aged 40-49 years with HIV.

The rearrangement links TRBV27 to TRBJ1-5, with D perhaps matching TRBD1 (5 bases). From germline, CDR1 is MNHEY and CDR2 SMNVEV (reference sequence). V was clipped by 4 bases and J by 7 bases, with 11 bases between them. The CDR3 runs 13 residues. The CDR3 reads CASSSGPGQPQHF. CDR3 sequence (DNA): TGTGCCAGCAGTTCGGGGCCGGGGCAGCCCCAGCATTTT.

V is TRBV5-1 and J is TRBJ2-1; 10 bases map to TRBD1. The length of the CDR3 is 15 residues. J lost 7 bases, V lost 0 bases, and 4 bases had no gene match. Germline CDR1 reads SGHRS; CDR2 reads YFSETQ. Here the CDR3 reads CASSLVGTGVNEQFF. The CDR3 coding sequence is TGCGCCAGCAGCTTGGTAGGGACAGGGGTTAATGAGCAGTTCTTC.

The V call is TRBV5-1, the J call TRBJ1-2; D might be TRBD1 (6 bases). This CDR3 region has 17 residues. V shed 0 bases and J shed 3 bases, with 18 bases lying between them. CDR1 and CDR2 from the germline V gene are SGHRS and YFSETQ. As DNA, the CDR3 is TGCGCCAGCAGCTTGGGAGGGACAAGGCCCGGCGACTATGGCTACACCTTC. Translated: CASSLGGTRPGDYGYTF.

The CDR3 DNA reads TGTGCCAGCAGCCGACAGGGGACAAAGGGATCACCCCTCCACTTT. Its translation is CASSRQGTKGSPLHF. The chain carries TRBV11-1 and TRBJ1-6; TRBD1 aligns across 8 bases. Per the germline V gene, CDR1 is SGHAT and CDR2 is FQDESV (reference sequence). The CDR3 totals 15 residues. Trimming cost V 5 bases and J 10 bases; bases outside gene matches: 10. Full variable domain (remainder filled in from reference TRBV11-1 and TRBJ1-6): EAEVAQSPRYKITEKSQAVAFWCDPISGHATLYWYRQILGQGPELLVQFQDESVVDDSQLPKDRFSAERLKGVDSTLKIQPAELGDSAMYLCASSRQGTKGSPLHFGNGTRLTVT.

V gene TRBV6-5 combines with J gene TRBJ1-1; D remains ambiguous. CDR1 and CDR2 from the germline V gene are MNHEY and SVGAGI. The CDR3 loop spans 14 amino acids. V was trimmed by 6 bases and J by 1 base, leaving 12 bases between them. CDR3 coding DNA: TGTGCCAGCAGCCAGGTGGTCAGGAACACTGAAGCTTTCTTT. Translating it yields CASSQVVRNTEAFF.

This clone was seen only a few times. The chain joins TRBV10-1 to TRBJ2-7; TRBD1 is a possible D gene (6 bases). The CDR3 sequence is 14 residues long. CDR1 WNHNN and CDR2 SYGVQD come from the germline V gene (reference sequence). Trimming took off 5 bases at V and 2 bases at J, with 13 bases between the two ends. In DNA, the CDR3 is TGCGCCAGCAGTAGCTCAGGGGATACCTACGAGCAGTACTTC. Residues: CASSSSGDTYEQYF.

The rearrangement uses TRBV27 and TRBJ1-1; a possible D gene is TRBD1 (6 bases). Germline assignment: CDR1 MNHEY and CDR2 SMNVEV (reference sequence). This CDR3 comprises 12 residues. Trimming took 3 bases from V and 9 from J, leaving 11 bases between them. CDR3: CASSFPDSQAFF. In DNA form, the CDR3 reads TGTGCCAGCAGTTTCCCGGACAGTCAAGCTTTCTTT.

The J gene is TRBJ1-2, the V gene TRBV7-3; no clear D gene. Per the germline V gene, CDR1 is SGHTA and CDR2 is FQGTGA. The CDR3 has 14 residues. The V end was cut by 1 base, the J end by 7 bases, with 13 bases between. This chain's CDR3 is CASSLNPGPGGYTF. The DNA for the CDR3 is TGTGCCAGCAGCTTAAACCCGGGCCCGGGTGGCTACACCTTC.

This clone was detected only once. The chain has TRBV7-8 and TRBJ1-5; 9 positions match TRBD1. V dropped 5 bases and J dropped 6; count of bases not matched to a gene: 11. Germline V lookup: CDR1 SGHVS, CDR2 FQNEAQ. This CDR3 has 16 residues. CDR3 DNA: TGTGCCAGCAGCCGTCTTGGACAGGGGAACTCTCAGCCCCAGCATTTT. It yields the protein CASSRLGQGNSQPQHF.

The chain uses TRBV10-3 and TRBJ2-3; 13 bases line up with TRBD2. The CDR3 sequence is 16 residues long. The germline CDR1 and CDR2 sequences are ENHRY and SYGVKD. The junction had 9 bases not matched to a gene; V was cut back by 6 bases and J by 6 bases. The CDR3 DNA reads TGTGCCATCAGGGCCACTAGCGGGGGGGAGGGGGATACGCAGTATTTT. As protein: CAIRATSGGEGDTQYF.

The chain recombines TRBV18 with TRBJ1-4; D not certain. This CDR3 spans 15 amino acids. The V end lost 6 bases, the J end lost 8 bases, and 19 bases lay between the germline ends. Germline CDR1 and CDR2: KGHSH and LQKENI. The CDR3 is CASSPGHSVGEKLFF. The CDR3 DNA reads TGTGCCAGCTCCCCCGGGCATTCCGTAGGGGAAAAACTGTTTTTT.

The chain combines TRBV18 with TRBJ1-4, with a weak D call TRBD1 (5 bases). V lost 1 base and J 8 bases, leaving 8 bases between the germline ends. The CDR3 runs to 13 residues. The germline CDR1 and CDR2 sequences are KGHSH and LQKENI. The CDR3 protein is CASSPLGDEKLFF. CDR3 sequence (DNA): TGTGCCAGCTCACCACTGGGGGACGAAAAACTGTTTTTT.

The chain employs TRBV6-6 and TRBJ2-7, with TRBD2 matching 8 bases. Per the germline V gene, CDR1 is MNHNY and CDR2 is SVGAGI (reference sequence). This CDR3 spans 14 amino acids. V dropped 0 bases and J dropped 4; count of bases not matched to a gene: 2. CDR3 residues: CASSYSLAEYEQYF. CDR3 DNA: TGTGCCAGCAGTTACTCACTAGCGGAGTACGAGCAGTACTTC.

The chain's CDR3 is CASGTLGNSYEQYF. In nucleotides, the CDR3 is TGTGCCAGCGGAACCTTAGGCAACTCCTACGAGCAGTACTTC. This sequence joins TRBV14 and TRBJ2-7; D unresolved. Germline assignment: CDR1 SGHDN and CDR2 FVKESK. The CDR3 is 14 amino acids. Between the trimmed V and J ends, which lost 8 bases and 0 bases, there was a span of 14 bases.